These 4 T cell receptor beta chains were sequenced from one sample in a study of shared clonotypes between healthy human individuals. Only in-frame clones appear in the TCRdb table, and some are missing; sequencing was by immunoSEQ multiplex PCR. The sample holds some 700,000 clones; less than 95% are singletons and the top ten take less than 40%. The sequencing input was memory CD8+ T cells from PBMCs. Subset of the sample: CD45RO+ cells pooled with CCR7-negative TemRA cells. The receptor set was obtained from a man between 18 and 29 years old in good health. Some clones in this sample may be carry-over from other donors' samples.

This chain joins TRBV6-5 and TRBJ2-1; 8 positions match TRBD2. The CDR3 runs 16 residues. CDR1 is MNHEY and CDR2 is SVGAGI in the germline V gene. V lost 1 base to trimming and J lost 2 bases; unmatched junction nucleotides: 4. Written as DNA, the CDR3 is TGTGCCAGCAGTTACTTAGCGGGACTAACCTACAATGAGCAGTTCTTC. This sequence encodes CASSYLAGLTYNEQFF.

The chain recombines TRBV5-6 with TRBJ2-1, with TRBD2 matching 7 bases. The CDR3 is 16 amino acids. V lost 2 bases to trimming and J lost 8 bases; unmatched junction nucleotides: 13. CDR1 is SGHDT and CDR2 is YYEEEE in the germline V gene. The CDR3 here is CASSLPSGGSVYEQFF. CDR3 sequence (DNA): TGTGCCAGCAGCTTACCCTCTGGCGGGAGTGTATATGAGCAGTTCTTC.

The chain links TRBV7-2 to TRBJ2-7; TRBD1 might be the D (5 bases). Trimming took off 5 bases at V and 2 bases at J, with 16 bases between the two ends. CDR1 and CDR2 from the germline V gene are SGHTA and FQGNSA. CDR3 length: 15 residues. In DNA, the CDR3 is TGTGCCAGCAGCCCAGGGCGACTCAGCCCCTACGAGCAGTACTTC. It yields the protein CASSPGRLSPYEQYF.

The chain employs TRBV6-6 and TRBJ2-7; 9 bases align to TRBD2. Germline CDR1 and CDR2: MNHNY and SVGAGI (reference sequence). After removal of 4 bases from V and 4 bases from J, the junction contained 8 bases not matched to a gene. This CDR3 has 15 amino acids. CDR3 protein: CASSSISGSLYEQYF. CDR3 DNA sequence: TGTGCCAGCAGTTCCATTAGCGGGAGTTTGTACGAGCAGTACTTC.